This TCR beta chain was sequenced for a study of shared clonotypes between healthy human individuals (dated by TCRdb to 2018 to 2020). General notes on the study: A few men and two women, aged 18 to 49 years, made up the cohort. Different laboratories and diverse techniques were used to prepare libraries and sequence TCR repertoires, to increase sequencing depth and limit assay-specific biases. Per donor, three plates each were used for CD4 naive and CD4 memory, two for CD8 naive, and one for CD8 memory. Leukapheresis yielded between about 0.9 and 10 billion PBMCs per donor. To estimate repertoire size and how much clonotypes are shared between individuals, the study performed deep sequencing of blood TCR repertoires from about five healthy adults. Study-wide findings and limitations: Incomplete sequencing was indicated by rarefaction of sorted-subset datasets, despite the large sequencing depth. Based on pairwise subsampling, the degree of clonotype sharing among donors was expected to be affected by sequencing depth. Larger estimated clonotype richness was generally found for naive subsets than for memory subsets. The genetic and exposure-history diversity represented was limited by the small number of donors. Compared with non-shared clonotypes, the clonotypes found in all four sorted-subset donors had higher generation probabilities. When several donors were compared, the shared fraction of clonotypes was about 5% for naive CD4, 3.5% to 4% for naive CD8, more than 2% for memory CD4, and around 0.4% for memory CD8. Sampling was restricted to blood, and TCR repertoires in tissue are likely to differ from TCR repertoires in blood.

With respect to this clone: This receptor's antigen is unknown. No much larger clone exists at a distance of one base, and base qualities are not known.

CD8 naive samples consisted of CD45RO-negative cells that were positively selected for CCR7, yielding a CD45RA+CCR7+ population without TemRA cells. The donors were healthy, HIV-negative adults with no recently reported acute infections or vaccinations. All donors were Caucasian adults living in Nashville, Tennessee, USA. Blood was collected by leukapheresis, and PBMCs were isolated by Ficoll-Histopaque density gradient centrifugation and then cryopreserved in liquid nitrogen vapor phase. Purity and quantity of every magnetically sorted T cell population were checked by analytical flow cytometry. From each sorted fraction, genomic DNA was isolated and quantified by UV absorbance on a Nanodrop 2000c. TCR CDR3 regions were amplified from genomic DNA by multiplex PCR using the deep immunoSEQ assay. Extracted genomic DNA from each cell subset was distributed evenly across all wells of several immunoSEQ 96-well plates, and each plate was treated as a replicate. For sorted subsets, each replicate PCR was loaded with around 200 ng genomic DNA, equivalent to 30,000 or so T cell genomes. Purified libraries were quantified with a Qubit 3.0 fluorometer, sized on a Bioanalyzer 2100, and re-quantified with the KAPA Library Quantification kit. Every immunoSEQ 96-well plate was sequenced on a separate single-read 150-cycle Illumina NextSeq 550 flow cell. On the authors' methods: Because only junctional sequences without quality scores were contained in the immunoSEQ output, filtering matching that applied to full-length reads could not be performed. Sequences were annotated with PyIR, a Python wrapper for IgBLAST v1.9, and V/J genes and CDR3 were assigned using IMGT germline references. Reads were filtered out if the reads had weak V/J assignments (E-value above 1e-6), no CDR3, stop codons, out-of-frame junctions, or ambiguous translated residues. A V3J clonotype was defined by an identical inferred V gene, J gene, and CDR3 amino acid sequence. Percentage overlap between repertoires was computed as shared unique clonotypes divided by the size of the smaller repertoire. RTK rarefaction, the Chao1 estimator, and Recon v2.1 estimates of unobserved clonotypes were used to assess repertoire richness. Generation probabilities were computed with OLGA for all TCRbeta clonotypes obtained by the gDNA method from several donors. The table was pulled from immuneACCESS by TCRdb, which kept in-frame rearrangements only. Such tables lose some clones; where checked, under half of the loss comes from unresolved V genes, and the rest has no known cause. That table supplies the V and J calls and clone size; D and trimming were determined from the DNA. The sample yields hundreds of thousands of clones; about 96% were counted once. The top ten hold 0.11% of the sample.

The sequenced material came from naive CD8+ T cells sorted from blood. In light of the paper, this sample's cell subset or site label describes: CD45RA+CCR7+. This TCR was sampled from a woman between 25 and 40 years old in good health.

For the CDR3, the sequence is CASSLAVPLGGPYNEQFF. The bases read TGTGCCAGCAGCTTAGCGGTCCCCCTAGGTGGCCCCTACAATGAGCAGTTCTTC. This receptor chain uses TRBV7-3 and TRBJ2-1; the D gene cannot be named for sure. The junction carries 19 bases between V and J, which are trimmed by 2 bases and 2 bases respectively. The germline V gene specifies SGHTA as CDR1 and FQGTGA as CDR2. The CDR3, from cysteine to phenylalanine, totals 18 residues. Of all the DNA, just the CDR3 is kept, 54 bases in frame from base 1.